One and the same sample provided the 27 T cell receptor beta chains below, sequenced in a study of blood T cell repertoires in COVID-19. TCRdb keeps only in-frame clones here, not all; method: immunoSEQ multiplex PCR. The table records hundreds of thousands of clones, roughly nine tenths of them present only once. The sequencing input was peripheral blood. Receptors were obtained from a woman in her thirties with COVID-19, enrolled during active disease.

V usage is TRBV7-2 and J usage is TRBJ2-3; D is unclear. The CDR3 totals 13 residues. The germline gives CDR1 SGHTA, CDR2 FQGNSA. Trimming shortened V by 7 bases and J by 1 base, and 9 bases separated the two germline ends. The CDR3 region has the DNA TGTGCCAGCATACAGCAGGGCACAGATACGCAGTATTTT. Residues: CASIQQGTDTQYF.

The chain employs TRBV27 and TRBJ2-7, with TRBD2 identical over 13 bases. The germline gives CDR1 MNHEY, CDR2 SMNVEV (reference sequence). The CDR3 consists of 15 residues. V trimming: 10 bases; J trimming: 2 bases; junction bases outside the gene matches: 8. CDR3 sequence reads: CATSRLAGGPYEQYF. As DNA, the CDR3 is TGTGCCACCTCGAGACTAGCGGGGGGACCCTACGAGCAGTACTTC.

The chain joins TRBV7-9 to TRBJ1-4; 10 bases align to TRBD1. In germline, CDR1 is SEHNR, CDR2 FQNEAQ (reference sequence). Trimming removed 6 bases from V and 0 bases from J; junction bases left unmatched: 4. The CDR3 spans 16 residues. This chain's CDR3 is CASRGQGMATNEKLFF. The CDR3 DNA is TGTGCCAGCAGGGGACAGGGGATGGCAACTAATGAAAAACTGTTTTTT.

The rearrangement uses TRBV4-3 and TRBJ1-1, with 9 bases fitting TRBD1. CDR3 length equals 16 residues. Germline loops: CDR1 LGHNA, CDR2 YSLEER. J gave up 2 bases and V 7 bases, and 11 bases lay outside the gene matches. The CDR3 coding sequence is TGCGCCAGCACCACCGAAGGGACAGGGATTAACACTGAAGCTTTCTTT. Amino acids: CASTTEGTGINTEAFF.

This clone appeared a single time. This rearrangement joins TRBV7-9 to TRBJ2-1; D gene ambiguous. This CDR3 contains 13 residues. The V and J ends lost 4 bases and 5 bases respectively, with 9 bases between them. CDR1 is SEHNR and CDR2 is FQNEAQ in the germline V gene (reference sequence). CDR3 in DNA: TGTGCCAGCAGCTCTTTCCTTAACAATGAGCAGTTCTTC. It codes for CASSSFLNNEQFF.

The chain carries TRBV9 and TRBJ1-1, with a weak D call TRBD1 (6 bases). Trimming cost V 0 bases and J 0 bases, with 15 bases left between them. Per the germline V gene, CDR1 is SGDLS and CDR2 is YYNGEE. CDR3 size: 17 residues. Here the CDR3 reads CASSVGARGPMNTEAFF. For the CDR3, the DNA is TGTGCCAGCAGCGTAGGGGCCAGGGGACCCATGAACACTGAAGCTTTCTTT.

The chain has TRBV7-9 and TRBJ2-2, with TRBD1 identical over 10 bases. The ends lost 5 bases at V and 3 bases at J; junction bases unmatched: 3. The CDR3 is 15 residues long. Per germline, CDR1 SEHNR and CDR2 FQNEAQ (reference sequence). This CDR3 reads CASSPTGGDTGELFF. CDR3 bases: TGTGCCAGCAGCCCGACAGGGGGCGACACCGGGGAGCTGTTTTTT.

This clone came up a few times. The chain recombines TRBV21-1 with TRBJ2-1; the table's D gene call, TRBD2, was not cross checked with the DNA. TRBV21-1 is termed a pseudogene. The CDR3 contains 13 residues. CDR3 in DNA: TGTGCCAGCAGAGAGGGGACTAGCGATGAGCAGTTCTTC. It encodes CASREGTSDEQFF.

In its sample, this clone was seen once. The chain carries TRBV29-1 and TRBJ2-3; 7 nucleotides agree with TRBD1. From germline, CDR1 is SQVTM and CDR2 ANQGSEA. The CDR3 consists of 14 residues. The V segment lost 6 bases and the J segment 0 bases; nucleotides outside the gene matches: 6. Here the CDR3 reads CSVVPGGSTDTQYF. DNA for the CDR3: TGCAGCGTCGTTCCAGGGGGTAGCACAGATACGCAGTATTTT.

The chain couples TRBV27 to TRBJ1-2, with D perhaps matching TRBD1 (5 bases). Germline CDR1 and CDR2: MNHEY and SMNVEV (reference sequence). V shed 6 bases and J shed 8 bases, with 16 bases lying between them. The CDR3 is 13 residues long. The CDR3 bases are TGTGCCAGCAGATTTACCCGAAGGGGAGGCTACACCTTC. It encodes CASRFTRRGGYTF.

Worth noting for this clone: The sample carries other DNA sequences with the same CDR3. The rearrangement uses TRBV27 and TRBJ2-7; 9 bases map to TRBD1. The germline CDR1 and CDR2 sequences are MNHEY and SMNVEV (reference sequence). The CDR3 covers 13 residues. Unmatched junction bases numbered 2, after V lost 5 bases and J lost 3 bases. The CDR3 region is CASSPGQGYEQYF. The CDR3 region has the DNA TGTGCCAGCAGTCCGGGACAGGGCTACGAGCAGTACTTC.

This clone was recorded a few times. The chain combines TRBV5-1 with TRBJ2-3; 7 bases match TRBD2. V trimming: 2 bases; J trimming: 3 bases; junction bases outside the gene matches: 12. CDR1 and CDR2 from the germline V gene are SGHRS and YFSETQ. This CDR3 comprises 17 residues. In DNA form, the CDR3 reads TGCGCCAGCAGCTTCCGAGGGCCTAGCGGTAGAACAGATACGCAGTATTTT. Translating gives CASSFRGPSGRTDTQYF.

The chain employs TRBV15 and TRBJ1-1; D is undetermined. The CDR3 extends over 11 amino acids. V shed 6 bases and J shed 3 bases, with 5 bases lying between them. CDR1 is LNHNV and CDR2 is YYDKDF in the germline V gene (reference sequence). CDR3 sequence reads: CATRGYTEAFF. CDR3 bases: TGTGCCACCAGGGGCTACACTGAAGCTTTCTTT.

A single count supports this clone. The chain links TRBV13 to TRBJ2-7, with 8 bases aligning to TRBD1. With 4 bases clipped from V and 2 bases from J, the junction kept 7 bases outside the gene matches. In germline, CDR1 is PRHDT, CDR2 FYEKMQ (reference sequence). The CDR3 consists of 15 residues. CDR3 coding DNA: TGTGCCAGCAGCTCGACCGGGACAGGAGCCTACGAGCAGTACTTC. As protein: CASSSTGTGAYEQYF.

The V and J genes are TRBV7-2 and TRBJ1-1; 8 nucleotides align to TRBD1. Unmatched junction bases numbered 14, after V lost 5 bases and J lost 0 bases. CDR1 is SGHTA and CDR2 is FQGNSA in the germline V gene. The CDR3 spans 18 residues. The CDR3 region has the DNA TGTGCCAGCAGCGCCGGATGGACAGGGACTGGGATGAACACTGAAGCTTTCTTT. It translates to CASSAGWTGTGMNTEAFF.

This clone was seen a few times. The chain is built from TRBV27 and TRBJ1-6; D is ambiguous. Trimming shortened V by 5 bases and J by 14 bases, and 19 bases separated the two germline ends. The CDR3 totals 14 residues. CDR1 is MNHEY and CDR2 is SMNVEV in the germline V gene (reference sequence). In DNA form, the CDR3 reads TGTGCCAGCAGTCGTGGAGACCAGATTATGGCCCTCCACTTT. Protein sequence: CASSRGDQIMALHF.

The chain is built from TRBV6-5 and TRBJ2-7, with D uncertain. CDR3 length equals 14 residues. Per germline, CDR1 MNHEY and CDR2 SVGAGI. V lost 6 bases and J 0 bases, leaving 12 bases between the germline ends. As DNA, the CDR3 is TGTGCCAGCAGCCCGTACCAGAACTCCTACGAGCAGTACTTC. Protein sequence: CASSPYQNSYEQYF.

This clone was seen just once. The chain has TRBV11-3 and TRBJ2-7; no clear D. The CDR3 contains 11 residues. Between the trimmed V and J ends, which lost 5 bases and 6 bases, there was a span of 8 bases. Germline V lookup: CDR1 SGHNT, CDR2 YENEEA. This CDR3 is CASSNELEQYV. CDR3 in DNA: TGTGCCAGCAGCAACGAACTCGAGCAGTACGTC.

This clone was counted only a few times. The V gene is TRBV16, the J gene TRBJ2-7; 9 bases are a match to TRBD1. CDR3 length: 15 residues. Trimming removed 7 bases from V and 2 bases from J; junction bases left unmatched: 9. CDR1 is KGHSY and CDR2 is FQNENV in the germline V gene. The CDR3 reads CASIPSGTGPYEQYF. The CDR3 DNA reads TGTGCCAGCATTCCCTCGGGGACAGGGCCCTACGAGCAGTACTTC.

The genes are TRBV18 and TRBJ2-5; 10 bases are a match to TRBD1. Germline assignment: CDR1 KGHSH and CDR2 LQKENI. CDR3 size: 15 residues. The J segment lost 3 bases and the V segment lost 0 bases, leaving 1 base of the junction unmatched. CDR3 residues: CASSPPGQGKETQYF. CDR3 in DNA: TGTGCCAGCTCACCACCGGGACAGGGGAAAGAGACCCAGTACTTC.

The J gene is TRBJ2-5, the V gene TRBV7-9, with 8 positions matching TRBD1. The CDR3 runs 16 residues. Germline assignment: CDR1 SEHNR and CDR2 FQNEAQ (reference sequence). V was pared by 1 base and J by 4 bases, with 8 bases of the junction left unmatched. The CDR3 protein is CASSLGSTGGRETQYF. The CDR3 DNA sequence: TGTGCCAGCAGCTTAGGGTCCACAGGGGGTCGAGAGACCCAGTACTTC. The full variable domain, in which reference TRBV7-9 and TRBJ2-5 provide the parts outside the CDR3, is DTGVSQNPRHKITKRGQNVTFRCDPISEHNRLYWYRQTLGQGPEFLTYFQNEAQLEKSRLLSDRFSAERPKGSFSTLEIQRTEQGDSAMYLCASSLGSTGGRETQYFGPGTRLLVL.

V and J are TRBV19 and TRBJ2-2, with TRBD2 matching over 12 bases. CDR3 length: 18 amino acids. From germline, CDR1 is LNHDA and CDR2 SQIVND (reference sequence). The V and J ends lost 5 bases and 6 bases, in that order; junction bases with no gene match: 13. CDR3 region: CASSPRNGLAGKAGELFF. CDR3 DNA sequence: TGTGCCAGTAGTCCCCGAAACGGACTAGCGGGAAAGGCCGGGGAGCTGTTTTTT.

CDR3 sequence reads: CASSLGQGPRQPQHF. The CDR3, as DNA: TGTGCCAGCAGCTTAGGTCAGGGGCCGCGTCAGCCCCAGCATTTT. This chain uses TRBV7-6 with TRBJ1-5, with D possibly matching TRBD1 (6 bases). Trimming cost V 1 base and J 6 bases, with 13 bases left between them. Germline assignment: CDR1 SGHVS and CDR2 FNYEAQ. This CDR3 is 15 amino acids long.

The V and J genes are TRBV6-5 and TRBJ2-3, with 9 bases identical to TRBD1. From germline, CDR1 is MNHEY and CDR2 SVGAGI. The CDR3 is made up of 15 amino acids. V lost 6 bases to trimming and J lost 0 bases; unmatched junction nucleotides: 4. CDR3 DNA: TGTGCCAGCAGCTGGGACAGGGACAGCACAGATACGCAGTATTTT. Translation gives CASSWDRDSTDTQYF.

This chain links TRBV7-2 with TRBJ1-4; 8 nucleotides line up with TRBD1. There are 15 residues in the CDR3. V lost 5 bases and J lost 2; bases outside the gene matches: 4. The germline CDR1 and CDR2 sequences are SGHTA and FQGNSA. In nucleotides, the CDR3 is TGTGCCAGCAGCATCTGGACAGGGACTAATGAAAAACTGTTTTTT. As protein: CASSIWTGTNEKLFF.

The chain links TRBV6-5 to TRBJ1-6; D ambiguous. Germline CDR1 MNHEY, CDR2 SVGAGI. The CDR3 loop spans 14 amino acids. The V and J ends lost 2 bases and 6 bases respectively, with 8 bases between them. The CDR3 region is CASSYAGGNSPLHF. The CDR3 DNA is TGTGCCAGCAGTTACGCGGGTGGTAATTCACCCCTCCACTTT.

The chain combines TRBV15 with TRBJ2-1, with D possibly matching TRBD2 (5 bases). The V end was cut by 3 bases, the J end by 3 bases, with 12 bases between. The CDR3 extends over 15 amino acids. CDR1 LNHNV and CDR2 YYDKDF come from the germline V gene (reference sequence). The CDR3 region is CATSSRLANYNEQFF. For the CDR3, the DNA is TGTGCCACCAGCAGCCGGCTAGCTAACTACAATGAGCAGTTCTTC. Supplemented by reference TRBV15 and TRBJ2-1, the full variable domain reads DAMVIQNPRYQVTQFGKPVTLSCSQTLNHNVMYWYQQKSSQAPKLLFHYYDKDFNNEADTPDNFQSRRPNTSFCFLDIRSPGLGDTAMYLCATSSRLANYNEQFFGPGTRLTVL.